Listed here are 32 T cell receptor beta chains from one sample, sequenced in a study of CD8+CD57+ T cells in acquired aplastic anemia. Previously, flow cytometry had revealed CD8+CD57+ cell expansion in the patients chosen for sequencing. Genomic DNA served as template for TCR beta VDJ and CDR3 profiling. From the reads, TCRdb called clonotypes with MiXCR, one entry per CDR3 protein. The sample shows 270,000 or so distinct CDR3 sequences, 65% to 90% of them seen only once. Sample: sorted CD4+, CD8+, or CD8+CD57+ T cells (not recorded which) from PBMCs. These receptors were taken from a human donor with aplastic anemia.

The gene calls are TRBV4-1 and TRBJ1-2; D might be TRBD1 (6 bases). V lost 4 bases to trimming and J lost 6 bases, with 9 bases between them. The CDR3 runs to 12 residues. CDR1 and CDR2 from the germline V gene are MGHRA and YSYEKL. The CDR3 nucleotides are TGCGCCAGCAGCCCCACAGGGAATGGCTACACCTTC. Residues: CASSPTGNGYTF.

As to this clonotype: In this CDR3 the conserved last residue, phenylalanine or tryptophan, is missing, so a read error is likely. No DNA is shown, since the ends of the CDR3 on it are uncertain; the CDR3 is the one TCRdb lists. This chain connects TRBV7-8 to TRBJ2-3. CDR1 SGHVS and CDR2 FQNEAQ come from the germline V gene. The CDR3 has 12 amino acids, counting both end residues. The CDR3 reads CASSLGSDTQNL.

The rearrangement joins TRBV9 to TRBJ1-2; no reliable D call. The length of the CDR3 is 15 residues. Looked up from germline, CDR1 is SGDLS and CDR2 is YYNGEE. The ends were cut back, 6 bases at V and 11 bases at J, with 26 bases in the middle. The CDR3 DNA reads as TGTGCCAGCATTGAAGGTTCCGGTACGCTGTATTTTTACACCTTC. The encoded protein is CASIEGSGTLYFYTF.

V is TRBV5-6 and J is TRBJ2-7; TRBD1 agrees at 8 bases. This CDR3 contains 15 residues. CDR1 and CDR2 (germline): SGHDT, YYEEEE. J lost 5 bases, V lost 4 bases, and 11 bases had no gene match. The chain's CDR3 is CASSPRRQGIDEQYV. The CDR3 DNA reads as TGTGCCAGCAGCCCCCGCCGACAGGGGATCGACGAGCAGTACGTC.

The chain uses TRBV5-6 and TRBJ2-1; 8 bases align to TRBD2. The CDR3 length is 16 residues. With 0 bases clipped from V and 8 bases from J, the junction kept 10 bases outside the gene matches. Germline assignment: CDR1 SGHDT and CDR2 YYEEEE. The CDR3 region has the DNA TGTGCCAGCAGCTTGGAACAGCGCGGGGGGAGCGATGAGCAGTTCTTC. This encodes CASSLEQRGGSDEQFF.

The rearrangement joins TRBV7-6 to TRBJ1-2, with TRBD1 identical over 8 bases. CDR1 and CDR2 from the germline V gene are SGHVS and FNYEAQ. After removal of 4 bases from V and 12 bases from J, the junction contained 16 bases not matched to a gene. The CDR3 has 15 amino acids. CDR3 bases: TGTGCCAGCAGCTCGACCAGGGGGCATTCACCCCTCCACACCTTC. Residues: CASSSTRGHSPLHTF.

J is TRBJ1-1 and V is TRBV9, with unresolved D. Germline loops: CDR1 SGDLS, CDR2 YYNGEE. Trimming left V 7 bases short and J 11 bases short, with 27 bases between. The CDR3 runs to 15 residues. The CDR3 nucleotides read TGTGCCAGCGGAGTAGATGGGAAAGGTCAGTCTTTCGCTTTCTTT. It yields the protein CASGVDGKGQSFAFF.

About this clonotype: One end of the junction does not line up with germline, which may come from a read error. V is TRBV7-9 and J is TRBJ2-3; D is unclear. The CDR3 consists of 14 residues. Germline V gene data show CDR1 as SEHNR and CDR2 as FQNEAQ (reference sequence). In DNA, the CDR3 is TGTGCCAGCAGCCCTTTGAGTAGCACAGATACGCAGGATTTT. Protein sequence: CASSPLSSTDTQDF. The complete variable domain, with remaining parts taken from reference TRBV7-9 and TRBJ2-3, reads DTGVSQNPRHKITKRGQNVTFRCDPISEHNRLYWYRQTLGQGPEFLTYFQNEAQLEKSRLLSDRFSAERPKGSFSTLEIQRTEQGDSAMYLCASSPLSSTDTQDFGPGTRLTVL.

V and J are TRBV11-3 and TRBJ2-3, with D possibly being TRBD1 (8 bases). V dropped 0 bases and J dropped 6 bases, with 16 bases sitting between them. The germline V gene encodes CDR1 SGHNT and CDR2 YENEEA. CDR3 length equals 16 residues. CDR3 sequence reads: CASSLDSTGGADTQYF. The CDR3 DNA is TGTGCCAGCAGCTTAGATAGTACAGGGGGGGCTGATACGCAGTATTTT.

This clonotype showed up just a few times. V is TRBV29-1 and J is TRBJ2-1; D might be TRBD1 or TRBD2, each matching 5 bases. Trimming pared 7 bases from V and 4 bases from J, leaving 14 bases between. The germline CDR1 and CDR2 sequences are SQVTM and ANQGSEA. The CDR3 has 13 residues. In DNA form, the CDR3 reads TGCAGCGCAACCTGGGACGGTTACAATGAGCAGTTCTTC. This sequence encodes CSATWDGYNEQFF.

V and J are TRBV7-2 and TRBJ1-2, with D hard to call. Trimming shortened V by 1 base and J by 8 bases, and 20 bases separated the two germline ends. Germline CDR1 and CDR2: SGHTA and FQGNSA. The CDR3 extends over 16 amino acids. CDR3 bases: TGTGCCAGCAGCTTAGGTGCGGGCGGCACAGTATCGGGCTACACCTTC. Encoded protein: CASSLGAGGTVSGYTF.

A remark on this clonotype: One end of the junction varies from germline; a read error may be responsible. The DNA for the CDR3 is TGTGCCCGCAGCTTACAGAGCGGGCAGGGGGGGGAGCAGTTC. Translating gives CARSLQSGQGGEQF. This chain connects TRBV7-9 to TRBJ2-5, with D perhaps assigned TRBD1 or TRBD2 (7 bases each). The CDR3 runs to 14 residues. Germline CDR1 and CDR2: SEHNR and FQNEAQ (reference sequence).

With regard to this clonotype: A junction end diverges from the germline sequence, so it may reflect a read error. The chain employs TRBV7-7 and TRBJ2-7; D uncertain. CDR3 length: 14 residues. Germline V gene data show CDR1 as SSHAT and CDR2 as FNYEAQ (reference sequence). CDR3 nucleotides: TGTGCCAGCAGGTTTACGGAATGTTCCTACAAGCAGTACTTC. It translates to CASRFTECSYKQYF.

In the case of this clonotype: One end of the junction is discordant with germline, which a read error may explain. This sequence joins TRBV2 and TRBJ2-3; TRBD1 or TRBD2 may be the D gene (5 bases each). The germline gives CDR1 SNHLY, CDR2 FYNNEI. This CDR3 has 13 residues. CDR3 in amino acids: CASGDLGKNTPYF. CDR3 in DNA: TGTGCCAGCGGGGACCTGGGCAAAAATACGCCGTATTTT.

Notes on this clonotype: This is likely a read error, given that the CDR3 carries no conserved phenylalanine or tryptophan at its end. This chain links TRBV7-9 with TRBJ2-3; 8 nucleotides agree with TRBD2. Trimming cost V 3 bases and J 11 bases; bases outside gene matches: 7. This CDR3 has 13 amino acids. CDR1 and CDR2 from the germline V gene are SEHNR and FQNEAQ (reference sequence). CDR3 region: CASSFERSGGQYL. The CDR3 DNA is TGTGCCAGCAGCTTTGAAAGAAGCGGGGGGCAGTATTTG.

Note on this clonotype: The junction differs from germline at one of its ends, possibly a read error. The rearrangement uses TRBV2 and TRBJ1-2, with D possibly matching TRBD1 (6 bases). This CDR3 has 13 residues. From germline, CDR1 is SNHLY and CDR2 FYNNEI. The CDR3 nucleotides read TGCGCCAGCAGCCAAGGGGGGGTAGGTGACCAGACCTTC. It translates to CASSQGGVGDQTF. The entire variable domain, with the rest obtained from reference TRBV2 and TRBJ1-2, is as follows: EPEVTQTPSHQVTQMGQEVILRCVPISNHLYFYWYRQILGQKVEFLVSFYNNEISEKSEIFDDQFSVERPDGSNFTLKIRSTKLEDSAMYFCASSQGGVGDQTFGSGTRLTVV.

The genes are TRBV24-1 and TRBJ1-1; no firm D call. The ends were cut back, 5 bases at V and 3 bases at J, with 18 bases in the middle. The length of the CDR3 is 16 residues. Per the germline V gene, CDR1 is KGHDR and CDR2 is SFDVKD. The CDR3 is CATSGMSGGWDTEAFF. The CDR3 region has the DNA TGTGCCACCAGTGGCATGTCTGGTGGCTGGGACACTGAAGCTTTCTTT.

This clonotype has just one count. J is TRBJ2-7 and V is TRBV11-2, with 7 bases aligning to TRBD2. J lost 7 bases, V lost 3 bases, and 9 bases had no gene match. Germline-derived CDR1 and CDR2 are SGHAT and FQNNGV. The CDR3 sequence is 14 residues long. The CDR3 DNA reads TGTGCCAGCAGCTTCGGCGGGGGTGGGGGAGAGCAGTACTTC. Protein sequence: CASSFGGGGGEQYF.

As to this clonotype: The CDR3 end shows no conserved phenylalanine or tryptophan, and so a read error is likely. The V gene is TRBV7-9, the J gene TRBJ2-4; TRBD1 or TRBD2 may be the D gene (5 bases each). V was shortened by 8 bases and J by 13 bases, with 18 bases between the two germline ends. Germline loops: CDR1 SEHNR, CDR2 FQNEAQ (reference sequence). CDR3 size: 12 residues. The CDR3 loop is CASGGAGNRQYD. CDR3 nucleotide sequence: TGTGCCAGCGGAGGAGCTGGGAACAGGCAGTACGAC.

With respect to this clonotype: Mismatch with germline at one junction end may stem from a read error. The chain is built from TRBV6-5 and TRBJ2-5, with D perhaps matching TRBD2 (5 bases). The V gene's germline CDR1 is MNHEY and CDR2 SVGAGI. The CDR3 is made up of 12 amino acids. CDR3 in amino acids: CACSHSEGTQYF. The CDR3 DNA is TGTGCCTGCAGTCACAGTGAGGGGACCCAGTACTTC.

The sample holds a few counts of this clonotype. The CDR3 sequence: CASSEQGFEQFF. In nucleotides, the CDR3 is TGTGCCAGCAGTGAACAGGGTTTTGAGCAGTTCTTC. This chain links TRBV25-1 with TRBJ2-1, with a possible D match to TRBD1 (5 bases). Germline values: CDR1 MGHDK, CDR2 SYGVNS. Between the trimmed V and J ends, which lost 2 bases and 9 bases, there was a span of 8 bases. The CDR3 runs to 12 residues. Full variable domain (missing parts from reference TRBV25-1 and TRBJ2-1): EADIYQTPRYLVIGTGKKITLECSQTMGHDKMYWYQQDPGMELHLIHYSYGVNSTEKGDLSSESTVSRIRTEHFPLTLESARPSHTSQYLCASSEQGFEQFFGPGTRLTVL.

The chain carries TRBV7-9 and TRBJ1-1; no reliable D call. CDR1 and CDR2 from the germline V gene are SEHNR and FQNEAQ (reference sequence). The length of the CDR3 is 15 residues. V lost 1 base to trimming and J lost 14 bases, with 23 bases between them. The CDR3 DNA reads TGTGCCAGCAGCTTAGTACCCGGGGAGCACTTTTTTGGATTCTTT. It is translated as CASSLVPGEHFFGFF.

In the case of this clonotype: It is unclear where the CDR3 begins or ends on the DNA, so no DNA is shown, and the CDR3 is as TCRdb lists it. The CDR3 here is CASSLDGTQYFEPF. The chain combines TRBV7-6 with TRBJ2-3; the tabulated D call, TRBD1, remains unverified against the DNA. The CDR3 length is 14 residues, termini included. CDR1 and CDR2 from the germline V gene are SGHVS and FNYEAQ.

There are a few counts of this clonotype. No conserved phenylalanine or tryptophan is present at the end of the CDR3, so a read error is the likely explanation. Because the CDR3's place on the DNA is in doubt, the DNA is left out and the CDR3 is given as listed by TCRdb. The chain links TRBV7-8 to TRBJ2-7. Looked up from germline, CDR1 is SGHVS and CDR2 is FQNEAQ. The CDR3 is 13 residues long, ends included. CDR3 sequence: CASSLPGGPDTQY.

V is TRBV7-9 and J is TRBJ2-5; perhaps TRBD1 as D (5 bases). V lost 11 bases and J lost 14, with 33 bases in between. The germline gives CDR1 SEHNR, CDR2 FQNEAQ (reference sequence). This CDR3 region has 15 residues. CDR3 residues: CAYEVGACQEAKYYF. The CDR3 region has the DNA TGTGCCTACGAGGTAGGGGCGTGCCAAGAGGCCAAGTACTACTTC. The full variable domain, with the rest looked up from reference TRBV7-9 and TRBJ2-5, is DTGVSQNPRHKITKRGQNVTFRCDPISEHNRLYWYRQTLGQGPEFLTYFQNEAQLEKSRLLSDRFSAERPKGSFSTLEIQRTEQGDSAMYLCAYEVGACQEAKYYFGPGTRLLVL.

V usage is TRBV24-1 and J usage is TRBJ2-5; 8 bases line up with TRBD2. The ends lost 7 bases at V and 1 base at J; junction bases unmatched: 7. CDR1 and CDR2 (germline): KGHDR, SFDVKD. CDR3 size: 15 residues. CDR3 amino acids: CATRSGRGSQETQYF. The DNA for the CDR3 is TGTGCCACCAGGTCCGGGAGGGGAAGCCAAGAGACCCAGTACTTC.

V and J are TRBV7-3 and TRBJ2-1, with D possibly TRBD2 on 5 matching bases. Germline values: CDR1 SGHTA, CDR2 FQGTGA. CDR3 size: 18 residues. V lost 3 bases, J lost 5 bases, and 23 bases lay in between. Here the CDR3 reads CASSFVQPTGDFHNEQFF. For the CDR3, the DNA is TGTGCCAGCAGCTTTGTTCAACCGACCGGGGATTTCCACAATGAGCAGTTCTTC.

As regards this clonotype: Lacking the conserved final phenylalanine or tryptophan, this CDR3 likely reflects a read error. The chain's CDR3 is CASRVGVEQYL. The CDR3 DNA is TGTGCCAGCAGGGTGGGCGTCGAGCAGTACTTG. The J gene is TRBJ2-7, the V gene TRBV2; unclear D gene. Trimming shortened V by 6 bases and J by 6 bases, and 9 bases separated the two germline ends. Germline V lookup: CDR1 SNHLY, CDR2 FYNNEI. The CDR3 loop spans 11 amino acids.

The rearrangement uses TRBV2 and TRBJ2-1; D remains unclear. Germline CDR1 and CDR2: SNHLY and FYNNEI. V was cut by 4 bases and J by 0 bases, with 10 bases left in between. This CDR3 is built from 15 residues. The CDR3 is CASSVAESSYNEQFF. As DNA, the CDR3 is TGTGCCAGCAGTGTGGCCGAGAGCTCCTACAATGAGCAGTTCTTC.

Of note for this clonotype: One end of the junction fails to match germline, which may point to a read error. As DNA, the CDR3 is TGTGCCAGCAGCGAGTGGGGGACAGATAACACGGGGGAGTTT. Translating gives CASSEWGTDNTGEF. The chain links TRBV7-9 to TRBJ2-3, with D perhaps matching TRBD1 (7 bases). Per the germline V gene, CDR1 is SEHNR and CDR2 is FQNEAQ (reference sequence). The CDR3 consists of 14 residues.

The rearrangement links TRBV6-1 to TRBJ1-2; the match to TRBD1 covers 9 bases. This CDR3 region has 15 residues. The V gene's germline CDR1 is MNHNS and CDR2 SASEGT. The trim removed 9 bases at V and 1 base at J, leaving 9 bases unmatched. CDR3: CARLTGGIDNYGYTF. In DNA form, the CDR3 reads TGTGCCAGGCTTACAGGGGGCATCGATAACTATGGCTACACCTTC.

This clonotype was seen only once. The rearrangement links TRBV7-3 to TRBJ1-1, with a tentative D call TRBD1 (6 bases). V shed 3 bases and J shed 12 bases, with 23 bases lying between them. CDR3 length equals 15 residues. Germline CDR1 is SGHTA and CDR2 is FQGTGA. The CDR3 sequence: CASSFRPDRTALSFF. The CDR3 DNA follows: TGTGCCAGCAGCTTTCGTCCAGACCGGACAGCCCTTTCTTTCTTT. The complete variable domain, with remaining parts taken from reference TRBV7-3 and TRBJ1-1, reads GAGVSQTPSNKVTEKGKYVELRCDPISGHTALYWYRQSLGQGPEFLIYFQGTGAADDSGLPNDRFFAVRPEGSVSTLKIQRTERGDSAVYLCASSFRPDRTALSFFGQGTRLTVV.